This is a list of T cell receptor beta chains from one sample in a study of CD8+ T cells in alopecia areata. This table comes from immunoSEQ multiplex PCR, and its TCRdb copy is limited to in-frame clones, with some not included. The table records approximately 130,000 clones, 47% of them present only once. Sequences were obtained from NKG2D-low CD8+ T cells sorted from blood. The receptor set was obtained from a human donor with alopecia areata. Each CDR3 is given with its conserved first and last residue. The D gene is left open where the match is weak. Not every row has a clone size; where given, it reads once, few, many or a size class.

j_call clone_size v_call d_call cdr3_aa cdr3_nt
TRBJ2-7 . TRBV27 . CASSPPTKYEQYF TGTGCCAGCAGCCCTCCGACTAAATACGAGCAGTACTTC
TRBJ1-2 few TRBV29-1 TRBD1 CSVEEGDRVYGYTF TGCAGCGTTGAAGAAGGGGACAGGGTCTATGGCTACACCTTC
TRBJ2-1 . TRBV30 TRBD2 CAWVTGSGGPYNEQFF TGTGCCTGGGTGACTGGAAGCGGGGGACCCTACAATGAGCAGTTCTTC
TRBJ1-2 few TRBV29-1 TRBD1 CSAGAGQGDYGYTF TGCAGCGCCGGAGCGGGACAGGGGGACTATGGCTACACCTTC
TRBJ2-1 . TRBV14 TRBD2 CASSQVGGRASYNEQFF TGTGCCAGCAGCCAAGTAGGCGGGAGGGCCTCCTACAATGAGCAGTTCTTC
TRBJ2-3 . TRBV11-2 . CASSSYTDTQYF TGTGCCAGCAGCTCATACACAGATACGCAGTATTTT
TRBJ2-7 few TRBV28 . CASSISEIWDTLSYEQYF TGTGCCAGCAGTATCTCAGAGATATGGGACACGCTTTCCTACGAGCAGTACTTC
TRBJ1-5 few TRBV6-5 TRBD1 CASSPHRGGNQPQHF TGTGCCAGCAGTCCCCACAGGGGTGGCAATCAGCCCCAGCATTTT
TRBJ1-2 few TRBV2 . CASSADNYGYTF TGTGCCAGCAGTGCGGACAACTATGGCTACACCTTC
TRBJ1-1 once TRBV6-6 . CASSYGGGTEAFF TGTGCCAGCAGTTACGGAGGGGGCACTGAAGCTTTCTTT
TRBJ2-2 . TRBV27 . CASSLSSGELFF TGTGCCAGCAGCTTATCTTCCGGGGAGCTGTTTTTT
TRBJ2-7 . TRBV10-3 . CAISSGKGVGSYEQYF TGTGCCATCAGTTCAGGGAAAGGTGTAGGTTCCTACGAGCAGTACTTC
TRBJ2-7 . TRBV4-3 TRBD2 CASSQVVTGTRDEQYF TGCGCCAGCAGCCAAGTAGTTACCGGGACTAGGGACGAGCAGTACTTC
TRBJ2-3 few TRBV19 . CASSIYTEDTQYF TGTGCCAGTAGTATCTACACCGAAGATACGCAGTATTTT
TRBJ1-2 . TRBV27 . CASSLAGANYGYTF TGTGCCAGCAGTTTAGCAGGAGCAAACTATGGCTACACCTTC
TRBJ2-2 . TRBV29-1 . CSVALDTGELFF TGCAGCGTTGCTCTCGACACCGGGGAGCTGTTTTTT
TRBJ2-7 few TRBV29-1 . CSVLDRAYEQYF TGCAGCGTTCTGGACCGAGCCTACGAGCAGTACTTC
TRBJ2-3 . TRBV2 . CASSETGSRTDTQYF TGTGCCAGCAGTGAAACAGGTTCTCGCACAGATACGCAGTATTTT
TRBJ2-7 . TRBV30 TRBD2 CAWSVGLADAYEQYF TGTGCCTGGAGTGTGGGGCTAGCGGACGCCTACGAGCAGTACTTC
TRBJ1-1 . TRBV25-1 . CASRTAPNTEAFF TGTGCCAGCCGGACAGCACCAAACACTGAAGCTTTCTTT
TRBJ2-5 . TRBV27 TRBD1 CASSMGTGARQETQYF TGTGCCAGCAGCATGGGGACAGGGGCTCGACAAGAGACCCAGTACTTC
TRBJ2-3 . TRBV29-1 . CSVDDSIADTQYF TGCAGCGTTGACGACAGCATTGCGGATACGCAGTATTTT
TRBJ2-1 . TRBV4-1 . CASSAGNEQFF TGCGCCAGCAGCGCTGGAAATGAGCAGTTCTTC
TRBJ1-1 . TRBV5-6 . CASNTIMMTEAFF TGTGCCAGCAACACTATAATGATGACTGAAGCTTTCTTT
TRBJ2-1 . TRBV15 . CATSRGDGYNEQFF TGTGCCACCAGCAGGGGGGACGGCTACAATGAGCAGTTCTTC
TRBJ2-7 . TRBV7-9 . CASSLATGTDYEQYF TGTGCCAGCAGCTTAGCCACCGGGACCGACTACGAGCAGTACTTC
TRBJ2-5 . TRBV15 . CATSGAGGSEETQYF TGTGCCACCAGCGGGGCCGGAGGATCCGAAGAGACCCAGTACTTC
TRBJ2-7 few TRBV13 TRBD1 CASSTGQFYEQYF TGTGCCAGCAGTACGGGACAGTTCTACGAGCAGTACTTC
TRBJ2-7 few TRBV14 . CASSQELGYEQYF TGTGCCAGCAGCCAAGAATTGGGGTACGAGCAGTACTTC
TRBJ2-3 . TRBV5-1 . CASSFGSPDTQYF TGCGCCAGCAGCTTTGGGAGTCCAGATACGCAGTATTTT
TRBJ1-2 few TRBV29-1 . CSVMGHLNYGYTF TGCAGCGTTATGGGACACCTTAACTATGGCTACACCTTC
TRBJ2-1 . TRBV29-1 TRBD2 CSVGTSGYNEQFF TGCAGCGTCGGGACTAGCGGATACAATGAGCAGTTCTTC
TRBJ2-5 few TRBV29-1 TRBD1 CSVDLTGFRETQYF TGCAGCGTTGACCTGACAGGGTTCAGGGAGACCCAGTACTTC
TRBJ2-7 . TRBV27 TRBD2 CASGLRGGSYEQYF TGTGCCAGCGGCCTCCGGGGGGGATCCTACGAGCAGTACTTC
TRBJ1-2 . TRBV28 . CASSPSYGYTF TGTGCCAGCAGTCCGAGCTATGGCTACACCTTC
TRBJ2-7 . TRBV14 . CASSQGRGDFYEQYF TGTGCCAGCAGCCAAGGGAGGGGGGACTTCTACGAGCAGTACTTC
TRBJ1-1 . TRBV29-1 . CSVSGTENTEAFF TGCAGCGTTTCCGGGACGGAGAACACTGAAGCTTTCTTT
TRBJ2-7 . TRBV5-1 . CASSLETHEQYF TGCGCCAGCAGCTTGGAGACCCACGAGCAGTACTTC
TRBJ2-7 . TRBV20-1 . CSATKLGQYF TGCAGTGCTACCAAATTGGGGCAGTACTTC
TRBJ2-1 few TRBV4-1 . CASSQDAGNDEQFF TGCGCCAGCAGCCAAGATGCCGGGAACGATGAGCAGTTCTTC
TRBJ2-1 . TRBV29-1 . CSVPEQFF TGCAGCGTCCCTGAGCAGTTCTTC
TRBJ2-7 . TRBV9 . CASSSPAALEQYF TGTGCCAGCAGCTCCCCGGCAGCCCTCGAGCAGTACTTC
TRBJ2-7 . TRBV5-4 . CASSLHSSPEQYF TGTGCCAGCAGCTTGCATAGTTCTCCCGAGCAGTACTTC
TRBJ2-7 . TRBV11-2 TRBD1 CASSFGTGAYEQYF TGTGCCAGCAGCTTCGGGACAGGGGCTTACGAGCAGTACTTC
TRBJ2-7 . TRBV25-1 . CASSSEASYEQYF TGTGCCAGCAGTTCCGAAGCGTCCTACGAGCAGTACTTC
TRBJ2-1 . TRBV5-1 . CASTSVEDNEQFF TGCGCCAGCACCTCGGTGGAGGACAATGAGCAGTTCTTC
TRBJ2-1 once TRBV13 . CASSLTGYNEQFF TGTGCCAGCAGCTTAACCGGATACAATGAGCAGTTCTTC
TRBJ1-1 . TRBV29-1 . CSVGNMNTEAFF TGCAGCGTCGGGAACATGAACACTGAAGCTTTCTTT
TRBJ1-1 . TRBV28 . CASSTGFGAFF TGTGCCAGCAGTACAGGGTTTGGAGCTTTCTTT
TRBJ2-3 . TRBV23-1 . CASSQLTGPTDTQYF TGCGCCAGCAGTCAATTAACAGGGCCCACAGATACGCAGTATTTT
TRBJ1-2 . TRBV27 TRBD1 CASSSLITGGDYGYTF TGTGCCAGCAGTTCTCTGATCACAGGGGGAGACTATGGCTACACCTTC
TRBJ1-1 . TRBV6-5 . CASSYSGVNTEAFF TGTGCCAGCAGTTACTCGGGGGTGAACACTGAAGCTTTCTTT
TRBJ1-2 . TRBV4-1 . CASSHERGDRAYGYTF TGCGCCAGCAGCCACGAACGGGGAGATAGGGCCTATGGCTACACCTTC
TRBJ2-7 few TRBV14 . CASSQEGGRSYEQYF TGTGCCAGCAGCCAAGAGGGAGGCAGATCCTACGAGCAGTACTTC
TRBJ2-3 . TRBV13 TRBD1 CASSLAADRGPTDTQYF TGTGCCAGCAGCTTAGCGGCCGACAGGGGTCCCACAGATACGCAGTATTTT
TRBJ1-2 . TRBV7-9 . CASSSLHSDGYTF TGTGCCAGCAGCTCCCTCCACTCGGATGGCTACACCTTC
TRBJ2-1 . TRBV29-1 . CSVPVGRRDEQFF TGCAGCGTCCCAGTGGGGAGAAGGGATGAGCAGTTCTTC
TRBJ2-6 few TRBV29-1 . CSVPQGSGANVLTF TGCAGCGTGCCCCAGGGCTCTGGGGCCAACGTCCTGACTTTC
TRBJ1-2 . TRBV28 TRBD1 CASGSGTGEGYTF TGTGCCAGCGGGTCGGGAACAGGGGAGGGCTACACCTTC